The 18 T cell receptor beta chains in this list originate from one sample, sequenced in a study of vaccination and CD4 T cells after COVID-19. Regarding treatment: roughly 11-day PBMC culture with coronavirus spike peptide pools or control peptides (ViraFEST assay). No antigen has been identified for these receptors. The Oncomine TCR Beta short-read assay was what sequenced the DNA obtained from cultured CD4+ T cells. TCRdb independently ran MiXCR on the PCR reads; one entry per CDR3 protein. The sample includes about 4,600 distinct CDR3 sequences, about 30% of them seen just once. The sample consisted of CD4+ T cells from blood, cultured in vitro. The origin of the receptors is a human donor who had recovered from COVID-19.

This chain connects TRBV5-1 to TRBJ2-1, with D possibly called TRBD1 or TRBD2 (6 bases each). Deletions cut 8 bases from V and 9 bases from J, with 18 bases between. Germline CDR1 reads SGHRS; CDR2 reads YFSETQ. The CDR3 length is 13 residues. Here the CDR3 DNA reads TGCGCCAGTCGGGCGGAGGGGGTCGGTGAGCAGTTCTTC. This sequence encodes CASRAEGVGEQFF.

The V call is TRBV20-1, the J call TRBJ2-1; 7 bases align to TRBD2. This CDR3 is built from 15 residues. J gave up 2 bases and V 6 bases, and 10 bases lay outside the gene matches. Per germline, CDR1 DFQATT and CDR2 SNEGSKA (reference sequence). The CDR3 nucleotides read TGCAGTGCGCCCTCGGGCGGGAGCCCCTACAATGAGCAGTTCTTC. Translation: CSAPSGGSPYNEQFF.

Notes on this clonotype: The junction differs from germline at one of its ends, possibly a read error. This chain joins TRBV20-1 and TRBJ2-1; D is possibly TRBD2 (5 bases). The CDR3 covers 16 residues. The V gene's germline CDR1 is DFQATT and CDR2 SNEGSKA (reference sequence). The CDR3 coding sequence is TGTAGTGCTAGCTCTGTCTCATTGGGCTCCTACAATGAGCAGTTCTTC. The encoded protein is CSASSVSLGSYNEQFF.

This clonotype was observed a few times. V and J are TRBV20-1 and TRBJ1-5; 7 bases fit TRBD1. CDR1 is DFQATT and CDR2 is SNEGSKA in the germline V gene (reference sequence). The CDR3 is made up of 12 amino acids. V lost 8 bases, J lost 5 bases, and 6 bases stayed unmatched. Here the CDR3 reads CSSGTVDQPQHF. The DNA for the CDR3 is TGCAGTTCCGGGACAGTCGATCAGCCCCAGCATTTT.

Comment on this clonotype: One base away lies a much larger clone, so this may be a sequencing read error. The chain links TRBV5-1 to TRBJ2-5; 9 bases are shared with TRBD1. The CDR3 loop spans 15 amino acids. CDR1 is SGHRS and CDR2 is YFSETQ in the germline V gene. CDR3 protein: CTSSQRTGVEETQYF. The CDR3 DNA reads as TGCACCAGCAGCCAGCGGACAGGGGTGGAAGAGACCCAGTACTTC. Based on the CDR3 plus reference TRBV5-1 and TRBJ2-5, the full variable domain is KAGVTQTPRYLIKTRGQQVTLSCSPISGHRSVSWYQQTPGQGLQFLFEYFSETQRNKGNFPGRFSGRQFSNSRSEMNVSTLELGDSALYLCTSSQRTGVEETQYFGPGTRLLVL.

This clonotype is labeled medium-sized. CDR3 sequence: CASGGNEQFF. The CDR3 DNA is TGTGCCAGCGGGGGCAATGAGCAGTTCTTC. The rearrangement joins TRBV2 to TRBJ2-1; D is possibly TRBD1 or TRBD2 (5 bases each). V lost 8 bases to trimming and J lost 6 bases, with 5 bases between them. CDR3 length equals 10 residues. Germline values: CDR1 SNHLY, CDR2 FYNNEI.

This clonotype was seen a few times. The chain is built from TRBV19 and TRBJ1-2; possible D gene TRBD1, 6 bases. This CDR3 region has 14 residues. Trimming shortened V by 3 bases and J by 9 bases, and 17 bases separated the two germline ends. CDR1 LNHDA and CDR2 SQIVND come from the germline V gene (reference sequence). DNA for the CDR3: TGTGCCAGTAGTATTTCCCGGGGGGCGGTTCGCTACACCTTC. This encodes CASSISRGAVRYTF.

CDR3 coding DNA: TGTGCCAGCAGCCCAATGGGGACAGGGTTCACTGAAGCTTTCTTT. Its translation: CASSPMGTGFTEAFF. The chain joins TRBV11-2 to TRBJ1-1; 9 bases line up with TRBD1. This CDR3 comprises 15 residues. The V gene's germline CDR1 is SGHAT and CDR2 FQNNGV. Unmatched junction bases numbered 8, after V lost 5 bases and J lost 4 bases.

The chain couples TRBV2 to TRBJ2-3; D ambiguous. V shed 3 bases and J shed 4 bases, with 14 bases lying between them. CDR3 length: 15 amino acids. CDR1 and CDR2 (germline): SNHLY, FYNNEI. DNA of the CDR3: TGTGCCAGCAGTGAGGGTGATACGGCGGCAGATACGCAGTATTTT. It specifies CASSEGDTAADTQYF. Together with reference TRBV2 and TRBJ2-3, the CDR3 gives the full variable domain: EPEVTQTPSHQVTQMGQEVILRCVPISNHLYFYWYRQILGQKVEFLVSFYNNEISEKSEIFDDQFSVERPDGSNFTLKIRSTKLEDSAMYFCASSEGDTAADTQYFGPGTRLTVL.

CDR3 nucleotide sequence: TGCGCCAGCAGCTTGGTGGCACCACCCTACGAGCAGTACTTC. It yields the protein CASSLVAPPYEQYF. The rearrangement joins TRBV5-1 to TRBJ2-7; D remains ambiguous. The CDR3 covers 14 residues. V was cut by 0 bases and J by 2 bases, with 9 bases left in between. CDR1 is SGHRS and CDR2 is YFSETQ in the germline V gene.

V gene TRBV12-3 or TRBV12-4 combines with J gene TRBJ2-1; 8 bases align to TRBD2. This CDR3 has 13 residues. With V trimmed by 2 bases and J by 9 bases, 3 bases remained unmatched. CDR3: CASSLRREVEQFF. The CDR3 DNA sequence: TGTGCCAGCAGTTTACGGCGGGAGGTTGAGCAGTTCTTC.

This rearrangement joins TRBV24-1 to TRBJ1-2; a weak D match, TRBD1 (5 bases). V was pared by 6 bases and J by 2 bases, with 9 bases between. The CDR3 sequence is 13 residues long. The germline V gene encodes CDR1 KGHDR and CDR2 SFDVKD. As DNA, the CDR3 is TGTGCCACCAGTCCAGGGCCCAACTATGGCTACACCTTC. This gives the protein CATSPGPNYGYTF.

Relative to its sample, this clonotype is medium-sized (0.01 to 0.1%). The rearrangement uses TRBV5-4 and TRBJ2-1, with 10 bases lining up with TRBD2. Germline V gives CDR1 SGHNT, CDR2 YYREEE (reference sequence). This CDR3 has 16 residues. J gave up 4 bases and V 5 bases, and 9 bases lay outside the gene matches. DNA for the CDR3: TGTGCCAGCAGTGCCAGGACTAGCGGAGATTACAATGAGCAGTTCTTC. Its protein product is CASSARTSGDYNEQFF.

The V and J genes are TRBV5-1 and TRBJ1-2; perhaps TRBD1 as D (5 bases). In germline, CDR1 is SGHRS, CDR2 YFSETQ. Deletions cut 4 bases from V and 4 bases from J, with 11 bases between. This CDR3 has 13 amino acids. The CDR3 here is CASSTGRVYGYTF. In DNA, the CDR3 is TGCGCCAGCAGCACAGGACGCGTCTATGGCTACACCTTC.

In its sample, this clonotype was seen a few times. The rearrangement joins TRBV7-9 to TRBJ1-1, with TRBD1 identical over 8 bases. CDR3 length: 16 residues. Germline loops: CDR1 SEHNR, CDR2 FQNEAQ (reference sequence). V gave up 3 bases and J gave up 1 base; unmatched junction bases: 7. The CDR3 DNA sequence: TGTGCCAGCAGCTTTCGATCCGGGACAGGGAACACTGAAGCTTTCTTT. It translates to CASSFRSGTGNTEAFF.

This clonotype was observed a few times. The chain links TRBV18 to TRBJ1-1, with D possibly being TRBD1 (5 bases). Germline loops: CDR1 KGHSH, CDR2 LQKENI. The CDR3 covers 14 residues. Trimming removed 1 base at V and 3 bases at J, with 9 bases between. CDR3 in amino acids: CASSPRGWDTEAFF. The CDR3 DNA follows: TGTGCCAGCTCACCACGGGGGTGGGACACTGAAGCTTTCTTT.

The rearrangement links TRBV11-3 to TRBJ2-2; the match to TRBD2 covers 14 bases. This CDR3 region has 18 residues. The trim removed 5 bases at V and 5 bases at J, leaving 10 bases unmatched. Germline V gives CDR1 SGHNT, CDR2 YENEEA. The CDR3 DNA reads TGTGCCAGCAGCCCCGGGACTAGCGGGGGCCGCCGTACCGGGGAGCTGTTTTTT. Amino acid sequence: CASSPGTSGGRRTGELFF. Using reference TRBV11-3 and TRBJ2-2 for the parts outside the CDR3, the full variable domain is EAGVVQSPRYKIIEKKQPVAFWCNPISGHNTLYWYLQNLGQGPELLIRYENEEAVDDSQLPKDRFSAERLKGVDSTLKIQPAELGDSAVYLCASSPGTSGGRRTGELFFGEGSRLTVL.

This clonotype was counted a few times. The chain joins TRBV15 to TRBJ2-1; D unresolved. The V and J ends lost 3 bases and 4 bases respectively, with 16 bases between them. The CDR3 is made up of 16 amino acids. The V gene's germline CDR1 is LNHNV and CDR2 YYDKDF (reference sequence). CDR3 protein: CATSSRSQVNYNEQFF. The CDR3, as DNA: TGTGCCACCAGCAGCAGGTCGCAGGTGAATTACAATGAGCAGTTCTTC.